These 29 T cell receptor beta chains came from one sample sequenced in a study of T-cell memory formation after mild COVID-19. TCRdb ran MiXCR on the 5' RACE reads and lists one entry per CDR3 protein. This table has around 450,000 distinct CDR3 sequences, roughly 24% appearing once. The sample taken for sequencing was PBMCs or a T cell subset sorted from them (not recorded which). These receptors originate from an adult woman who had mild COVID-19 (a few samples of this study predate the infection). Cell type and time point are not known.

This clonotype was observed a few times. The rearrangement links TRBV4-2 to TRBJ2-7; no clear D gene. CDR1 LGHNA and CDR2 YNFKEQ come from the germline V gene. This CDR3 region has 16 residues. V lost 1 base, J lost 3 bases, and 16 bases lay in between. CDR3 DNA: TGTGCCAGCAGCCAAGCCGCCTTTCTAGAGCTCTACGAGCAGTACTTC. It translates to CASSQAAFLELYEQYF.

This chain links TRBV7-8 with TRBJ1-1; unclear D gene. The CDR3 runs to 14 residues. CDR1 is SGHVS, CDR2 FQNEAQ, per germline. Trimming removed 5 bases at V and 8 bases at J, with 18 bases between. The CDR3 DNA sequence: TGTGCCAGCAGCACGCTTGTAGGTTCCCAAGAAGCTTTCTTT. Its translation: CASSTLVGSQEAFF.

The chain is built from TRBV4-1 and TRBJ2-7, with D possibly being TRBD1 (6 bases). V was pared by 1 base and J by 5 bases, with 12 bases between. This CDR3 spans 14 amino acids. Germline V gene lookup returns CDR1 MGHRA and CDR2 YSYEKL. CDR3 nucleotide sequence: TGCGCCAGCAGCCAAGGAGACAGGACCCACGAGCAGTACTTC. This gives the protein CASSQGDRTHEQYF.

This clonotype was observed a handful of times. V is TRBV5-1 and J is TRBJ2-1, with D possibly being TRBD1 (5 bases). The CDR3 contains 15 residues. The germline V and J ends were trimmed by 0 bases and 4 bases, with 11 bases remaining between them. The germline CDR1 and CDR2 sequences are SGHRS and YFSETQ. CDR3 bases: TGCGCCAGCAGCTTGGGCGCCGACAGTTACAATGAGCAGTTCTTC. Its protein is CASSLGADSYNEQFF.

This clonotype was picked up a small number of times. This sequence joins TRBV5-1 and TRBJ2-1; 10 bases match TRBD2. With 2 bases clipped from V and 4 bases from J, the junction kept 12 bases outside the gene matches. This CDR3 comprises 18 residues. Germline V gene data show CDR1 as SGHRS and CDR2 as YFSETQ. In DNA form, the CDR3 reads TGCGCCAGCAGCTTTCAACTAGCGGGAAGTTGGGTTTACAATGAGCAGTTCTTC. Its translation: CASSFQLAGSWVYNEQFF.

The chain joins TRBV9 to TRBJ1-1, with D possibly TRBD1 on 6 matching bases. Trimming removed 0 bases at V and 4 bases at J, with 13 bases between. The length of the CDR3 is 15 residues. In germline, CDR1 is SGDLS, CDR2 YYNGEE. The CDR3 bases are TGTGCCAGCAGCGTAGGGGGGAGAGGGGGCACTGAAGCTTTCTTT. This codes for CASSVGGRGGTEAFF.

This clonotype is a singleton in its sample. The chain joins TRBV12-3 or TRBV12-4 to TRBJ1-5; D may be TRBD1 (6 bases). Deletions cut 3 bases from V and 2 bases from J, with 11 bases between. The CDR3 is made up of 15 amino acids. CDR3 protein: CASSFQGTGNQPQHF. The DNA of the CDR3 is TGTGCCAGCAGTTTTCAGGGGACGGGCAATCAGCCCCAGCATTTT.

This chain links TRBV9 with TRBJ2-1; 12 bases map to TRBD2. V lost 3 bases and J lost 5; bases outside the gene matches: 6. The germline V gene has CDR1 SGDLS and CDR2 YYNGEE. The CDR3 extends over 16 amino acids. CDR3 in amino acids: CASSGGLAGTNNEQFF. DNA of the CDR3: TGTGCCAGCAGCGGTGGACTAGCGGGGACTAACAATGAGCAGTTCTTC.

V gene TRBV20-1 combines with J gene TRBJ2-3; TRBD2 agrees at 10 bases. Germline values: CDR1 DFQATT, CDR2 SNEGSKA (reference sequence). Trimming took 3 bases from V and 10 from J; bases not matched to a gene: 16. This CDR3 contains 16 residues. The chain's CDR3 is CSASVAASGSKAAQYF. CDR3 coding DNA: TGCAGTGCTAGTGTGGCGGCTAGCGGGAGTAAGGCCGCGCAGTATTTT.

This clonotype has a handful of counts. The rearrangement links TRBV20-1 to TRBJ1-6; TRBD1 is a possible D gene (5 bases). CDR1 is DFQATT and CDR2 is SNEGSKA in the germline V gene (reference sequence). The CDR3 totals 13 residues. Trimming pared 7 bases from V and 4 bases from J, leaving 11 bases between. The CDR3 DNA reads TGCAGTGGGATGGACACGTATAATTCACCCCTCCACTTT. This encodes CSGMDTYNSPLHF.

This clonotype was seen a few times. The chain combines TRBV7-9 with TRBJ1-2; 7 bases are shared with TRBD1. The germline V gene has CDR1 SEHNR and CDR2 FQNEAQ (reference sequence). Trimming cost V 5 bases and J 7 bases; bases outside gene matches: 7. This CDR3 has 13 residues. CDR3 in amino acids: CASSRDSSTGYTF. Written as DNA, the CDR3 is TGTGCCAGCAGCCGGGACAGTTCCACTGGCTACACCTTC.

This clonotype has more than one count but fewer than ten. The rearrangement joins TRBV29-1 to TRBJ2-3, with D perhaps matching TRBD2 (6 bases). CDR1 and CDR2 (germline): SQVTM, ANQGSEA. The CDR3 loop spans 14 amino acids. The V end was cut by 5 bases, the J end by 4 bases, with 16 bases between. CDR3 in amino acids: CSVPAGTFPDTQYF. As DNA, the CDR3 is TGCAGCGTTCCGGCCGGGACTTTCCCAGATACGCAGTATTTT.

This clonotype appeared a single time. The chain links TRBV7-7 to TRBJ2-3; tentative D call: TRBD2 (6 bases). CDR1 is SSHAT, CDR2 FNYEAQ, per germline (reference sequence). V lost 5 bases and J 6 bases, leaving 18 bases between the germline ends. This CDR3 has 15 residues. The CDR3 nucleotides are TGTGCCAGCAGCGATGGACCCGGAGGGCTGGATACGCAGTATTTT. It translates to CASSDGPGGLDTQYF. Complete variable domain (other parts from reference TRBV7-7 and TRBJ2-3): GAGVSQSPRYKVTKRGQDVTLRCDPISSHATLYWYQQALGQGPEFLTYFNYEAQPDKSGLPSDRFSAERPEGSISTLTIQRTEQRDSAMYRCASSDGPGGLDTQYFGPGTRLTVL.

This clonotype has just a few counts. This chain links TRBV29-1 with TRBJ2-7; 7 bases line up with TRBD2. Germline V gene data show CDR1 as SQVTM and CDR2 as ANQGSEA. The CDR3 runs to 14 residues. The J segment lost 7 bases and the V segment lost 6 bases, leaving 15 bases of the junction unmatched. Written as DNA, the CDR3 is TGCAGCGTCTCTAGCGGAGCCGCCGGGTGGGAGCAGTACTTC. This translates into CSVSSGAAGWEQYF.

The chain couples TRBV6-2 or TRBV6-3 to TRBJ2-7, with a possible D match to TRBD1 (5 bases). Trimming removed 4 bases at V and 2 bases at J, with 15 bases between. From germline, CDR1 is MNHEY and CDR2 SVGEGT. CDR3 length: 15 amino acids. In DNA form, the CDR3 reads TGTGCCAGCAGTTGGGGCCAGGGCCTACCCTACGAGCAGTACTTC. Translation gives CASSWGQGLPYEQYF.

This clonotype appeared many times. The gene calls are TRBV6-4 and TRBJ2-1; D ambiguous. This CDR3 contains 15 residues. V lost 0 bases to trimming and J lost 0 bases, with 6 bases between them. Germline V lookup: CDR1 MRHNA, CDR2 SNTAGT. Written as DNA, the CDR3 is TGTGCCAGCAGTGACTCGAGGAGCTCCTACAATGAGCAGTTCTTC. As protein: CASSDSRSSYNEQFF.

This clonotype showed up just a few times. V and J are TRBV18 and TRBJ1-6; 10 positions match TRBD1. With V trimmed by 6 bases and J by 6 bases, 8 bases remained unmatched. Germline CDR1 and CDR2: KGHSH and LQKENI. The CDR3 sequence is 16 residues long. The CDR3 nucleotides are TGTGCCAGCTCTCGGGACAGGGGCATCACTAATTCACCCCTCCACTTT. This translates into CASSRDRGITNSPLHF.

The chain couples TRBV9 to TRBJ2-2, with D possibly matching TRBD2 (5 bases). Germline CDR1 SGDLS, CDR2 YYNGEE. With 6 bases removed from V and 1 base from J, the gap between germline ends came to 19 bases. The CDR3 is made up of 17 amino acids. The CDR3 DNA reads TGTGCCAGCACACCCCACCTAGCTTCCTTGAACACCGGGGAGCTGTTTTTT. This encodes CASTPHLASLNTGELFF.

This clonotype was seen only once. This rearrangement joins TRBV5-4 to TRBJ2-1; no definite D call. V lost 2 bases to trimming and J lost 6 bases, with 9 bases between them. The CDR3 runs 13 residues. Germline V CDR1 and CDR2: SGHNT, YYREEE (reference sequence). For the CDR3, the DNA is TGTGCCAGCAGCTTTGTGGCCGCCAATGAGCAGTTCTTC. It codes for CASSFVAANEQFF.

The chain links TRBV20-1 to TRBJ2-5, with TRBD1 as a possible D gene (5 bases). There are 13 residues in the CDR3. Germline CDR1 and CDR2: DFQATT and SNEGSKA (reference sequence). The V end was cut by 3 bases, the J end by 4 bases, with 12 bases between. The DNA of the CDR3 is TGCAGTGCTAGTCACTCTAGGGGAGAGACCCAGTACTTC. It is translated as CSASHSRGETQYF.

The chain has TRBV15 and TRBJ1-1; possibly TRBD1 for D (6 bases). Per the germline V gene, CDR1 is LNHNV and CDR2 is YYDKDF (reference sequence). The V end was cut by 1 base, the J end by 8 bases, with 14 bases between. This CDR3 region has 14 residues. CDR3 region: CATSRGAGDREAFF. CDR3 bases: TGTGCCACCAGCAGAGGGGCCGGAGACAGGGAAGCTTTCTTT.

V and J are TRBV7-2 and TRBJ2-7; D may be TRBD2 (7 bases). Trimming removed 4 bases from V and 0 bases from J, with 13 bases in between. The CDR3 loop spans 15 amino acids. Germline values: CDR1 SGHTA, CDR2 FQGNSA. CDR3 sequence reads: CASSSQGTNSYEQYF. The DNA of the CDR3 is TGTGCCAGCAGCTCCCAGGGGACTAACTCCTACGAGCAGTACTTC.

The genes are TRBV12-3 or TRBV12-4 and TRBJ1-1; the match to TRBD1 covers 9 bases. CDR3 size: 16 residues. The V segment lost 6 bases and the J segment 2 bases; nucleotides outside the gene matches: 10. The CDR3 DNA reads TGTGCCAGCAGGATCGACTGGGGACAGGGAAACACTGAAGCTTTCTTT. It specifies CASRIDWGQGNTEAFF.

The chain's CDR3 is CASSPRAGMRETQYF. In nucleotides, the CDR3 is TGTGCCAGCAGTCCGCGCGCGGGGATGCGAGAGACCCAGTACTTC. J is TRBJ2-5 and V is TRBV12-3 or TRBV12-4, with D possibly being TRBD2 (6 bases). V lost 5 bases, J lost 4 bases, and 17 bases lay in between. CDR3 length: 15 residues.

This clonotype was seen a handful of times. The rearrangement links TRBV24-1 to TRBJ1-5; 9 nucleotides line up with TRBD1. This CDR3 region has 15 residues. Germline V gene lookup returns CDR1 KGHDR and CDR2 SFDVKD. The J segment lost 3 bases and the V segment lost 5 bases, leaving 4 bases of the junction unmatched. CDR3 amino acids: CATSGGQGPNQPQHF. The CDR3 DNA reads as TGTGCCACCAGTGGGGGACAGGGCCCCAATCAGCCCCAGCATTTT.

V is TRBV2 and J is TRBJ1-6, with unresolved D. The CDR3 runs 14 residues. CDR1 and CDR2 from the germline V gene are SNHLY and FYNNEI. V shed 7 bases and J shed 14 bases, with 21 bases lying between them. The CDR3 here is CASTGGGLASTLHF. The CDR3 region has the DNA TGTGCCAGCACCGGCGGCGGGCTAGCCAGCACCCTCCACTTT.

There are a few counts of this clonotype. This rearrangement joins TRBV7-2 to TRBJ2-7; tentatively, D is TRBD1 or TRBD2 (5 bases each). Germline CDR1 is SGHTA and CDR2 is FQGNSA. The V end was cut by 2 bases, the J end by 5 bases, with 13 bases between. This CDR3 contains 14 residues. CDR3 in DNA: TGTGCCAGCAGCTTATCCGGGGCTTTCGACGAGCAGTACTTC. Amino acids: CASSLSGAFDEQYF.

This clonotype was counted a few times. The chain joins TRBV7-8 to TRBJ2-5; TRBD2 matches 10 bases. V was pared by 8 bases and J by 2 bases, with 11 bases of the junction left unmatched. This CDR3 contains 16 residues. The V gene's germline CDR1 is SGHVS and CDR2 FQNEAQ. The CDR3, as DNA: TGTGCCAGCCGCCACAGCGGGGGGGCCTTGCAAGAGACCCAGTACTTC. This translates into CASRHSGGALQETQYF.

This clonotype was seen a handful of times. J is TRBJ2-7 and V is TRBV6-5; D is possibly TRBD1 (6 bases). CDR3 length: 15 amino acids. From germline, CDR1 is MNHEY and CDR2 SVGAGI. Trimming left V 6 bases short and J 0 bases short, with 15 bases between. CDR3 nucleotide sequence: TGTGCCAGCAGGCAAACCGGGACATACTCCTACGAGCAGTACTTC. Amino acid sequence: CASRQTGTYSYEQYF.